In this sample, the clone carrying this T cell receptor (beta chain) turned up a few times. Germline and junction disagree at one end, which may indicate a read error. One entry per CDR3 protein results from TCRdb running MiXCR on the PCR reads. The sample holds about 97,000 distinct CDR3 sequences; about half are singletons and the top ten take 9.5% to 15%. These data come from a study of CDR3 diversity in severe acne. The CDR3 runs to 15 residues. Germline V gene sequence: CDR1 DFQATT, CDR2 SNEGSKA (reference sequence). The chain joins TRBV20-1 to TRBJ2-7; TRBD2 aligns across 10 bases. The material sequenced was blood. This TCR was sampled from a male donor with acne. Here the CDR3 DNA reads TGCAGTGCTAGAGAAGCTAGGCTAGCGGGAGCCGAGCTGTACTTC. Translated: CSAREARLAGAELYF.